The sequence of this TCR beta chain was determined in a study of OX40 agonist ivuxolimab in advanced cancers. Study-level results: The study did not work out the antigen specificity of the expanded peripheral T cells.

CDR1 is LNHNV and CDR2 is YYDKDF in the germline V gene (reference sequence). The V and J ends lost 0 bases and 12 bases respectively, with 18 bases between them. The CDR3 sequence is 15 residues long. A remark on this clone: Its antigen is as yet unknown.

It was autoimmune disease history or systemic immunosuppression that excluded patients. The data were produced by immunoSEQ multiplex PCR, yet TCRdb's version contains in-frame clones alone and is incomplete. The repertoire consists of 40,000 to 50,000 clones, with over 80% occurring once and the leading ten covering about 2.5%. The chain combines TRBV15 with TRBJ1-5, with D hard to call. The sequence derives from an adult with an advanced solid tumor such as melanoma, head and neck, liver or kidney cancer. The material was CD4+ or CD8+ T cells sorted from blood, obtained in a trial of the OX40 agonist ivuxolimab. The CDR3 DNA is TGTGCCACCAGCAGAGATCTCGGAAGTAATGGCCACCAGCATTTT. It is translated as CATSRDLGSNGHQHF.